These 30 T cell receptor beta chains were all obtained from the same sample, sequenced in a study of T cell responses to AZD1222 COVID-19 vaccine. The repertoire was sequenced with immunoSEQ multiplex PCR; TCRdb's copy has only in-frame clones and lacks some. The data show approximately 64,000 clones, roughly 84% seen once. Sample: peripheral blood, taken on day 0 of AZD1222 vaccination. The receptors derive from an adult in good health.

CDR3 loop: CASSLSNYGYTF. CDR3 nucleotides: TGTGCCAGCAGTTTATCTAACTATGGCTACACCTTC. J is TRBJ1-2 and V is TRBV28; D ambiguous. CDR3 length: 12 amino acids. The V gene's germline CDR1 is MDHEN and CDR2 SYDVKM. The V and J ends lost 1 base and 0 bases respectively, with 0 bases between them.

The rearrangement joins TRBV5-4 to TRBJ1-1; D may be TRBD1 (5 bases). This CDR3 comprises 13 residues. V dropped 3 bases and J dropped 4 bases, with 10 bases sitting between them. CDR1 is SGHNT, CDR2 YYREEE, per germline (reference sequence). CDR3: CASSWGTATEAFF. The CDR3 region has the DNA TGTGCCAGCAGCTGGGGGACGGCCACTGAAGCTTTCTTT.

The rearrangement uses TRBV5-8 and TRBJ1-4; D is ambiguous. Trimming stripped 1 base from V and 0 bases from J, with 16 bases between. This CDR3 is built from 18 residues. Germline values: CDR1 SGHTS, CDR2 YDEGEE. The CDR3 nucleotides read TGTGCCAGCAGCTTGATTACAACTAGTAGTGCAACTAATGAAAAACTGTTTTTT. This encodes CASSLITTSSATNEKLFF.

The V gene is TRBV9, the J gene TRBJ1-3; 7 nucleotides agree with TRBD1. V shed 4 bases, J shed 0 bases, and the junction held 7 bases outside the gene matches. The CDR3 has 16 residues. Germline CDR1 SGDLS, CDR2 YYNGEE. DNA of the CDR3: TGTGCCAGCAGCCCATCAGGGGGGTACTCTGGAAACACCATATATTTT. It encodes CASSPSGGYSGNTIYF.

The V gene is TRBV6-2 or TRBV6-3, the J gene TRBJ2-7; weak D call: TRBD2 (6 bases). V shed 1 base and J shed 7 bases, with 14 bases lying between them. The germline gives CDR1 MNHEY, CDR2 SVGEGT. The CDR3 extends over 14 amino acids. CDR3 sequence: CASSYFPRGAEQYF. The CDR3 DNA reads as TGTGCCAGCAGTTACTTCCCTCGCGGGGCTGAGCAGTACTTC.

The chain joins TRBV7-9 to TRBJ2-7; no definite D call. V was cut by 5 bases and J by 7 bases, with 12 bases left in between. CDR3 length: 12 residues. The V gene's germline CDR1 is SEHNR and CDR2 FQNEAQ (reference sequence). The CDR3 DNA reads as TGTGCCAGCAGCCCATGGACGTGGGAGCAGTACTTC. Translated, it gives CASSPWTWEQYF.

This chain joins TRBV5-1 and TRBJ1-2; weak D call: TRBD1 (5 bases). The CDR3 runs to 16 residues. Trimming stripped 4 bases from V and 1 base from J, with 17 bases between. The germline V gene encodes CDR1 SGHRS and CDR2 YFSETQ. The CDR3 DNA reads TGCGCCAGCAGCCCGGGGACCTTAAGTTTTAACTATGGCTACACCTTC. Its protein product is CASSPGTLSFNYGYTF.

J is TRBJ2-1 and V is TRBV18; the match to TRBD2 covers 7 bases. CDR1 KGHSH and CDR2 LQKENI come from the germline V gene. V trimming: 0 bases; J trimming: 0 bases; junction bases outside the gene matches: 5. CDR3 length: 17 residues. This chain's CDR3 is CASSPPPGGRSYNEQFF. For the CDR3, the DNA is TGTGCCAGCTCACCACCTCCGGGAGGTCGCTCCTACAATGAGCAGTTCTTC.

The table lists this clone with a count of one. This chain connects TRBV5-4 to TRBJ2-7; 11 nucleotides align to TRBD2. The V segment lost 3 bases and the J segment 5 bases; nucleotides outside the gene matches: 10. CDR3 length: 16 amino acids. Germline V lookup: CDR1 SGHNT, CDR2 YYREEE (reference sequence). Here the CDR3 DNA reads TGTGCCAGCAGCTCCGCCTTCACTAGCGGGGGAGACGAGCAGTACTTC. It encodes CASSSAFTSGGDEQYF.

This rearrangement joins TRBV19 to TRBJ2-7; TRBD2 aligns across 13 bases. Germline assignment: CDR1 LNHDA and CDR2 SQIVND (reference sequence). The CDR3 is made up of 14 amino acids. The trim removed 6 bases at V and 6 bases at J, leaving 5 bases unmatched. The CDR3 nucleotides are TGTGCCAGTAGCAAACTAGCGGGGGGGCGCGAGCAGTACTTC. It specifies CASSKLAGGREQYF.

This rearrangement joins TRBV27 to TRBJ1-2, with 10 bases matching TRBD1. Germline V CDR1 and CDR2: MNHEY, SMNVEV (reference sequence). The V segment lost 1 base and the J segment 6 bases; nucleotides outside the gene matches: 5. This CDR3 has 15 residues. The CDR3 loop reads CASSLWGGTGDGYTF. In nucleotides, the CDR3 is TGTGCCAGCAGTTTATGGGGGGGGACAGGGGATGGCTACACCTTC.

CDR3 amino acids: CSVGGSGSQPQHF. The CDR3 DNA reads as TGCAGCGTTGGCGGCAGCGGAAGTCAGCCCCAGCATTTT. V usage is TRBV29-1 and J usage is TRBJ1-5; D not certain. V gave up 4 bases and J gave up 6 bases, with 13 bases separating them. CDR3 size: 13 residues. Germline-derived CDR1 and CDR2 are SQVTM and ANQGSEA.

The chain combines TRBV6-5 with TRBJ1-6, with D maybe TRBD1 (5 bases). The CDR3 has 13 residues. Germline V gene sequence: CDR1 MNHEY, CDR2 SVGAGI. V shed 4 bases and J shed 14 bases, with 15 bases lying between them. For the CDR3, the DNA is TGTGCCAGCAGTTCCCGGGACGGCCGATCCCTCCACTTT. Residues: CASSSRDGRSLHF.

The genes are TRBV5-4 and TRBJ2-5, with D maybe TRBD1 (6 bases). Trimming stripped 4 bases from V and 3 bases from J, with 7 bases between. Germline assignment: CDR1 SGHNT and CDR2 YYREEE (reference sequence). The CDR3 is made up of 12 amino acids. CDR3 bases: TGTGCCAGCAGCCGGGACAAAGAGACCCAGTACTTC. Protein product: CASSRDKETQYF.

The rearrangement uses TRBV27 and TRBJ2-1; the match to TRBD2 covers 10 bases. Germline CDR1 reads MNHEY; CDR2 reads SMNVEV (reference sequence). Germline trimming cut 7 bases from V and 1 base from J; bases unmatched to any gene: 4. The CDR3 is made up of 15 amino acids. The CDR3 nucleotides read TGTGCCAGCACCACACTAGCGGGGTCCTACAATGAGCAGTTCTTC. Translated, it gives CASTTLAGSYNEQFF.

The chain carries TRBV4-3 and TRBJ1-6, with D uncertain. V dropped 0 bases and J dropped 4 bases, with 7 bases sitting between them. The CDR3 length is 15 residues. Germline-derived CDR1 and CDR2 are LGHNA and YSLEER. CDR3 DNA sequence: TGCGCCAGCAGCCAAGAACGGCAATATAATTCACCCCTCCACTTT. Its translation: CASSQERQYNSPLHF.

The chain couples TRBV28 to TRBJ2-7, with TRBD2 identical over 8 bases. Germline V lookup: CDR1 MDHEN, CDR2 SYDVKM. V lost 7 bases and J lost 4; bases outside the gene matches: 6. The CDR3 length is 13 residues. This CDR3 reads CASMSGGEYEQYF. The DNA for the CDR3 is TGTGCCAGCATGAGCGGGGGTGAATACGAGCAGTACTTC.

A few counts support this clone. The V gene is TRBV7-9, the J gene TRBJ2-7; no clear D. Germline CDR1 is SEHNR and CDR2 is FQNEAQ (reference sequence). CDR3 length: 12 residues. V lost 0 bases and J lost 2, with 2 bases in between. The CDR3 nucleotides read TGTGCCAGCAGCTTAGCGGCCTACGAGCAGTACTTC. It yields the protein CASSLAAYEQYF.

This clone was seen just once. The CDR3: CASSLVAGGGNYGYTF. Written as DNA, the CDR3 is TGCGCCAGCAGCTTGGTGGCAGGGGGAGGGAACTATGGCTACACCTTC. The rearrangement joins TRBV5-1 to TRBJ1-2, with 7 bases matching TRBD1. V trimming: 0 bases; J trimming: 2 bases; junction bases outside the gene matches: 7. Germline V gives CDR1 SGHRS, CDR2 YFSETQ. CDR3 length equals 16 residues.

J is TRBJ2-7 and V is TRBV10-3, with 11 positions matching TRBD1. Germline trimming cut 4 bases from V and 3 bases from J; bases unmatched to any gene: 5. This CDR3 is 15 amino acids long. Germline CDR1 is ENHRY and CDR2 is SYGVKD. The DNA of the CDR3 is TGTGCCATCAGTGTCTCGGGACAGGGGGGCTACGAGCAGTACTTC. Translated: CAISVSGQGGYEQYF.

CDR3 loop: CASSDRGHTGFTAFF. DNA of the CDR3: TGTGCCAGCAGTGATAGGGGACACACGGGGTTTACAGCTTTCTTT. The chain carries TRBV25-1 and TRBJ1-1; the D gene is possibly TRBD1 (6 bases). Germline lookup yields CDR1 MGHDK and CDR2 SYGVNS. The length of the CDR3 is 15 residues. With 3 bases removed from V and 10 bases from J, the gap between germline ends came to 21 bases.

This chain links TRBV24-1 with TRBJ2-2; 9 nucleotides line up with TRBD1. The CDR3 consists of 16 residues. J lost 3 bases, V lost 7 bases, and 8 bases had no gene match. CDR1 is KGHDR and CDR2 is SFDVKD in the germline V gene. CDR3 sequence reads: CATRRGTGIDTGELFF. CDR3 sequence (DNA): TGTGCCACCAGGCGGGGGACAGGGATCGACACCGGGGAGCTGTTTTTT.

This clone was recorded only once. The chain recombines TRBV9 with TRBJ2-1; D possibly uses TRBD1 or TRBD2 (5 bases each). Germline CDR1 reads SGDLS; CDR2 reads YYNGEE. V lost 0 bases, J lost 6 bases, and 16 bases lay in between. CDR3 length: 16 amino acids. Here the CDR3 reads CASSVAVGTRLNEQFF. Here the CDR3 DNA reads TGTGCCAGCAGCGTAGCGGTAGGGACCCGCCTCAATGAGCAGTTCTTC.

This chain links TRBV7-2 with TRBJ2-7; 7 positions agree with TRBD2. With V trimmed by 5 bases and J by 1 base, 11 bases remained unmatched. Per germline, CDR1 SGHTA and CDR2 FQGNSA. This CDR3 spans 16 amino acids. CDR3: CASSPRGGLLSYEQYF. For the CDR3, the DNA is TGTGCCAGCAGCCCACGCGGGGGTCTATTATCCTACGAGCAGTACTTC.

V is TRBV30 and J is TRBJ1-5; 10 positions match TRBD1. CDR1 and CDR2 from the germline V gene are GTSNPN and SVGIG (reference sequence). There are 14 residues in the CDR3. V lost 4 bases, J lost 4 bases, and 4 bases stayed unmatched. Here the CDR3 reads CAWTGQGGNQPQHF. CDR3 DNA sequence: TGTGCCTGGACCGGACAGGGGGGGAATCAGCCCCAGCATTTT.

The chain combines TRBV6-5 with TRBJ1-1; D unclear. The V gene's germline CDR1 is MNHEY and CDR2 SVGAGI. V dropped 7 bases and J dropped 5 bases, with 11 bases sitting between them. There are 12 residues in the CDR3. The CDR3 DNA sequence: TGTGCCAGCACAAAAGGGATAACTGAAGCTTTCTTT. Protein product: CASTKGITEAFF.

V usage is TRBV6-6 and J usage is TRBJ2-6, with D perhaps matching TRBD1 (6 bases). V gave up 5 bases and J gave up 0 bases, with 14 bases separating them. CDR3 size: 17 residues. Germline CDR1 MNHNY, CDR2 SVGAGI (reference sequence). The CDR3 reads CASSPQYRASGANVLTF. CDR3 in DNA: TGTGCCAGCAGTCCCCAATACAGGGCCTCTGGGGCCAACGTCCTGACTTTC.

This chain links TRBV6-6 with TRBJ1-5, with 9 bases fitting TRBD1. This CDR3 contains 18 residues. Germline trimming cut 6 bases from V and 2 bases from J; bases unmatched to any gene: 14. The germline V gene encodes CDR1 MNHNY and CDR2 SVGAGI (reference sequence). The CDR3 region has the DNA TGTGCCAGCAGCCGAACAGGGGACAGGGTGGTGCGCAATCAGCCCCAGCATTTT. Protein sequence: CASSRTGDRVVRNQPQHF.

This chain uses TRBV5-1 with TRBJ2-1, with D uncertain. Germline lookup yields CDR1 SGHRS and CDR2 YFSETQ. The ends were cut back, 2 bases at V and 7 bases at J, with 13 bases in the middle. The CDR3 length is 14 residues. In DNA, the CDR3 is TGCGCCAGCAGCTTCGACCCGAACGGTAATGAGCAGTTCTTC. Protein sequence: CASSFDPNGNEQFF.

V usage is TRBV3-1 (or the pseudogene TRBV3-2) and J usage is TRBJ1-5; D remains unclear. Germline V CDR1 and CDR2: LGHDT, YNNKEL (reference sequence). The CDR3 spans 13 residues. Trimming took 3 bases from V and 2 from J, leaving 5 bases between them. The CDR3: CASSHGRNQPQHF. Here the CDR3 DNA reads TGTGCCAGCAGCCACGGCCGCAATCAGCCCCAGCATTTT.